Below, 20 T cell receptor beta chains from the same sample are listed, as sequenced in a study of blood T cell repertoires in COVID-19 (dated by TCRdb to between 2020 and 2021). Library method: the immunoSEQ multiplex PCR assay. This immuneACCESS table, as held by TCRdb, lists in-frame sequences with V and J called but not all clones. Of the missing ones, under half trace to an unresolved V gene in checked studies; the others have no known cause. The sample table records approximately 240,000 clones; 75% to 90% of these occur just once. Under 6.5% of the sample lies in the top ten. The sample consisted of PBMCs or T cells enriched from blood (not recorded which). The receptor set was obtained from a woman in her twenties or thirties with acute COVID-19.

The J gene is TRBJ2-2, the V gene TRBV9, with D unclear. This CDR3 has 14 amino acids. V was shortened by 0 bases and J by 5 bases, with 8 bases between the two germline ends. Germline CDR1 is SGDLS and CDR2 is YYNGEE. The CDR3 loop reads CASSVESVTGELFF. The CDR3 coding sequence is TGTGCCAGCAGCGTAGAGAGTGTTACCGGGGAGCTGTTTTTT.

This clone was seen only once. This sequence joins TRBV21-1 and TRBJ2-5; the D call TRBD2 from the table was never checked on the DNA. TRBV21-1 constitutes a pseudogene. The CDR3 is 20 residues long. The DNA of the CDR3 is TGTGCCAGCAGCAAAGGGCTACACTCCAGAACAGAAACGGGGAGAGAGACCCAGTACTTC. This codes for CASSKGLHSRTETGRETQYF.

The chain has TRBV28 and TRBJ1-5; 11 bases agree with TRBD1. This CDR3 has 15 amino acids. V gave up 4 bases and J gave up 7 bases; unmatched junction bases: 6. Germline CDR1 and CDR2: MDHEN and SYDVKM. CDR3 protein: CASSYRDRGTQPQHF. CDR3 bases: TGTGCCAGCAGTTACCGGGACAGGGGGACGCAGCCCCAGCATTTT.

The chain links TRBV6-5 to TRBJ2-1, with TRBD1 matching over 9 bases. The germline V gene encodes CDR1 MNHEY and CDR2 SVGAGI. The CDR3 loop spans 15 amino acids. Losses at the gene ends were 6 bases for V and 4 bases for J; bases not matched to a gene: 7. The CDR3, as DNA: TGTGCCAGCAGGAGGGACAGGGACTGGTACAATGAGCAGTTCTTC. Its translation is CASRRDRDWYNEQFF.

In its sample, this clone was seen once. The chain has TRBV28 and TRBJ1-5, with D perhaps matching TRBD1 (5 bases). V was shortened by 6 bases and J by 5 bases, with 8 bases between the two germline ends. The length of the CDR3 is 12 residues. Looked up from germline, CDR1 is MDHEN and CDR2 is SYDVKM. For the CDR3, the DNA is TGTGCCAGCAGGGGGCCAGATCAGCCCCAGCATTTT. It translates to CASRGPDQPQHF.

The rearrangement links TRBV6-5 to TRBJ1-5; the D gene is possibly TRBD1 (5 bases). Germline-derived CDR1 and CDR2 are MNHEY and SVGAGI. This CDR3 is built from 13 residues. The V gene lost 6 bases and the J gene lost 9 bases, with 15 bases spanning the gap. CDR3 residues: CASSPVRGGPQHF. The CDR3 region has the DNA TGTGCCAGCAGCCCGGTTCGGGGGGGGCCCCAGCATTTT.

The rearrangement joins TRBV4-3 to TRBJ2-7; 12 bases match TRBD2. CDR3 length: 17 amino acids. Germline V gives CDR1 LGHNA, CDR2 YSLEER. The ends lost 4 bases at V and 0 bases at J; junction bases unmatched: 7. Here the CDR3 reads CASSRTSGTASSYEQYF. The CDR3 region has the DNA TGCGCCAGCAGCCGGACTAGCGGGACCGCCAGCTCCTACGAGCAGTACTTC.

About this clone itself: The same CDR3 arises from other DNA sequences in this sample as well. The J gene is TRBJ2-7, the V gene TRBV18; 9 bases align to TRBD1. Germline V CDR1 and CDR2: KGHSH, LQKENI. CDR3 size: 13 residues. V lost 4 bases and J lost 3; bases outside the gene matches: 1. The CDR3, as DNA: TGTGCCAGCTCACGGGACAGGGTCTACGAGCAGTACTTC. This gives the protein CASSRDRVYEQYF.

This clone was detected once. The CDR3 here is CASQPGLAGGPNEQFF. CDR3 sequence (DNA): TGTGCCAGCCAGCCGGGACTAGCGGGAGGGCCAAATGAGCAGTTCTTC. The chain has TRBV25-1 and TRBJ2-1; 16 bases align to TRBD2. The CDR3 contains 16 residues. Germline CDR1 and CDR2: MGHDK and SYGVNS. With V trimmed by 8 bases and J by 7 bases, 8 bases remained unmatched. The whole variable domain, filled in from reference TRBV25-1 and TRBJ2-1, reads EADIYQTPRYLVIGTGKKITLECSQTMGHDKMYWYQQDPGMELHLIHYSYGVNSTEKGDLSSESTVSRIRTEHFPLTLESARPSHTSQYLCASQPGLAGGPNEQFFGPGTRLTVL.

The rearrangement links TRBV19 to TRBJ2-7; 7 bases map to TRBD1. The ends lost 10 bases at V and 0 bases at J; junction bases unmatched: 9. The CDR3 loop spans 14 amino acids. CDR1 and CDR2 (germline): LNHDA, SQIVND (reference sequence). CDR3: CATRQDRSSYEQYF. The CDR3 coding sequence is TGTGCCACCCGCCAGGACAGGAGCTCCTACGAGCAGTACTTC. Full variable domain (rest looked up from reference TRBV19 and TRBJ2-7): DGGITQSPKYLFRKEGQNVTLSCEQNLNHDAMYWYRQDPGQGLRLIYYSQIVNDFQKGDIAEGYSVSREKKESFPLTVTSAQKNPTAFYLCATRQDRSSYEQYFGPGTRLTVT.

The V gene is TRBV9, the J gene TRBJ2-2; a weak D match, TRBD2 (6 bases). Germline V gives CDR1 SGDLS, CDR2 YYNGEE. V lost 0 bases and J lost 4, with 13 bases in between. The CDR3 runs to 16 residues. CDR3 loop: CASSVARQRVTGELFF. The DNA for the CDR3 is TGTGCCAGCAGCGTAGCCCGACAGCGGGTCACCGGGGAGCTGTTTTTT.

The rearrangement joins TRBV28 to TRBJ1-5; D not certain. Germline values: CDR1 MDHEN, CDR2 SYDVKM. Trimming removed 2 bases from V and 1 base from J, with 9 bases in between. The CDR3 totals 15 residues. CDR3 DNA sequence: TGTGCCAGCAGTTTAGTACTCGCAAGCAATCAGCCCCAGCATTTT. Amino acid sequence: CASSLVLASNQPQHF.

Only one count was recorded for this clone. The rearrangement uses TRBV6-5 and TRBJ1-2; a possible D gene is TRBD1 (6 bases). Per germline, CDR1 MNHEY and CDR2 SVGAGI. The CDR3 covers 13 residues. Trimming cost V 8 bases and J 4 bases, with 14 bases left between them. CDR3 bases: TGTGCCAGCGGCCGGGACACATCCTATGGCTACACCTTC. Its translation is CASGRDTSYGYTF.

The sample holds a few counts of this clone. The chain couples TRBV5-1 to TRBJ2-7; possible D gene TRBD2, 5 bases. Trimming cost V 3 bases and J 7 bases, with 14 bases left between them. Germline V lookup: CDR1 SGHRS, CDR2 YFSETQ. This CDR3 contains 13 residues. CDR3 DNA: TGCGCCAGCAGCTCCACTAGTTGGGAGGAGCAGTACTTC. Translation gives CASSSTSWEEQYF.

The rearrangement uses TRBV11-2 and TRBJ1-2; 8 nucleotides align to TRBD1. Trimming took 5 bases from V and 0 from J; bases not matched to a gene: 11. The CDR3 totals 17 residues. The germline V gene has CDR1 SGHAT and CDR2 FQNNGV. The CDR3 coding sequence is TGTGCCAGCAGCCACGTACGGACAGGGCGAGCTAACTATGGCTACACCTTC. Amino acid sequence: CASSHVRTGRANYGYTF.

This chain uses TRBV6-5 with TRBJ1-6, with 7 positions matching TRBD1. The ends lost 8 bases at V and 9 bases at J; junction bases unmatched: 13. Germline V gene lookup returns CDR1 MNHEY and CDR2 SVGAGI. CDR3 length: 15 amino acids. The CDR3, as DNA: TGTGCCAGCGACAGGGATGGGATCTTGGGTTCACCCCTCCACTTT. Translation: CASDRDGILGSPLHF.

This clone came up once. The chain recombines TRBV13 with TRBJ1-1, with TRBD1 matching 8 bases. The CDR3 spans 16 residues. Germline loops: CDR1 PRHDT, CDR2 FYEKMQ (reference sequence). The V and J ends lost 5 bases and 2 bases, in that order; junction bases with no gene match: 10. The CDR3 DNA follows: TGTGCCAGCAGCGGGGGGGAGACAGGGGAAAACACTGAAGCTTTCTTT. As protein: CASSGGETGENTEAFF.

J is TRBJ2-2 and V is TRBV9; 11 positions match TRBD1. Germline CDR1 SGDLS, CDR2 YYNGEE. J gave up 7 bases and V 4 bases, and 12 bases lay outside the gene matches. This CDR3 is built from 17 residues. CDR3 residues: CASSYRTGGFGGGELFF. Written as DNA, the CDR3 is TGTGCCAGCAGCTACCGGACAGGGGGCTTCGGGGGCGGGGAGCTGTTTTTT.

The V gene is TRBV2, the J gene TRBJ1-4, with D possibly matching TRBD1 (5 bases). This CDR3 contains 14 residues. V was shortened by 7 bases and J by 0 bases, with 9 bases between the two germline ends. Germline V gene lookup returns CDR1 SNHLY and CDR2 FYNNEI. CDR3 loop: CASIRDATNEKLFF. The CDR3 DNA reads as TGTGCCAGCATCAGGGATGCAACTAATGAAAAACTGTTTTTT.

The V gene is TRBV28, the J gene TRBJ2-7, with 8 positions matching TRBD1. V dropped 8 bases and J dropped 4; count of bases not matched to a gene: 13. This CDR3 spans 15 amino acids. The germline V gene encodes CDR1 MDHEN and CDR2 SYDVKM. The CDR3 loop is CASWERTGRSYEQYF. In DNA, the CDR3 is TGTGCCAGCTGGGAGCGGACAGGGAGAAGTTACGAGCAGTACTTC.